This T cell receptor beta chain is drawn from a study of blood T cell repertoires in COVID-19. With 5 bases removed from V and 3 bases from J, the gap between germline ends came to 10 bases. The V gene's germline CDR1 is LNHDA and CDR2 SQIVND (reference sequence). The CDR3 sequence is 13 residues long. TCRdb's copy holds only in-frame clones and misses some; the assay was immunoSEQ multiplex PCR. The data show about 130,000 clones, over 75% seen once. This clone was picked up a small number of times. The gene calls are TRBV19 and TRBJ1-2; D may be TRBD1 (6 bases). The receptor comes from a human donor in a cohort sampled during active COVID-19. The sample taken for sequencing was peripheral blood. CDR3 sequence reads: CASSHTGHYGYTF. Written as DNA, the CDR3 is TGTGCCAGTAGTCATACAGGGCACTATGGCTACACCTTC.